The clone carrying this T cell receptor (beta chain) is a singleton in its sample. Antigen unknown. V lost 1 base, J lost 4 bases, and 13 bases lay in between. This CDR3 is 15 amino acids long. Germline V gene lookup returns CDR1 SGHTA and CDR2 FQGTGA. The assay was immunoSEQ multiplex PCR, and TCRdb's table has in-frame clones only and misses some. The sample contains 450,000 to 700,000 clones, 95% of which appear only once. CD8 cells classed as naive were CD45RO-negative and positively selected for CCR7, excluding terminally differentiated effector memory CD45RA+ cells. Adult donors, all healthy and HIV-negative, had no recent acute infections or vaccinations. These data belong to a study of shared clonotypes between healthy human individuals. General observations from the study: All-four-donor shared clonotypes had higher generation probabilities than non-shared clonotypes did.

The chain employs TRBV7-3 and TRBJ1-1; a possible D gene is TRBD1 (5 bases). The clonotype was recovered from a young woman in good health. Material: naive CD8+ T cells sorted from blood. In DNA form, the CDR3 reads TGTGCCAGCAGCTTAAATCCAGGGAGAGGCACTGAAGCTTTCTTT. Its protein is CASSLNPGRGTEAFF.